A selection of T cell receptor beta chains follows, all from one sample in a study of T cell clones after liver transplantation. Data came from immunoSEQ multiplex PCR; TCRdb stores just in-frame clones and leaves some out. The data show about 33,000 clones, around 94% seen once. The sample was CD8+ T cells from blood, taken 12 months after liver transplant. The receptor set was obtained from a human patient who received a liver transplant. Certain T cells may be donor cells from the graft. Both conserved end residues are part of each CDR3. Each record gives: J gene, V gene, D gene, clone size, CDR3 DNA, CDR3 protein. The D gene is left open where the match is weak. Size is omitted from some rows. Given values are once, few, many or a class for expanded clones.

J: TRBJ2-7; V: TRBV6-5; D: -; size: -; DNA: TGTGCCAGCAGTCAGACAGGCGCTTCCTACGAGCAGTACTTC; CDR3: CASSQTGASYEQYF
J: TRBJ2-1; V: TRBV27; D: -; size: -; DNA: TGTGCCAGCAGACGGGACAAAACCTACAATGAGCAGTTCTTC; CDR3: CASRRDKTYNEQFF
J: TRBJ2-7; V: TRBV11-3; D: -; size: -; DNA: TGTGCCAGCAGCGGGGCCCACTCCTACGAGCAGTACTTC; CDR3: CASSGAHSYEQYF
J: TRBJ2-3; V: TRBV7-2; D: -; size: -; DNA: TGTGCCAGCAGCTTTTGGACTCCCACAGATACGCAGTATTTT; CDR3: CASSFWTPTDTQYF
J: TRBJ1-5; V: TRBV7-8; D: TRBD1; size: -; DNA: TGTGCCAGCAGTGCCGGGACAGATTATAGCAATCAGCCCCAGCATTTT; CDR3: CASSAGTDYSNQPQHF
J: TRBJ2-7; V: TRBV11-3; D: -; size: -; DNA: TGTGCCAGCAGCCCCCGCCAGGGGGGGAAGTACGAGCAGTACTTC; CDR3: CASSPRQGGKYEQYF
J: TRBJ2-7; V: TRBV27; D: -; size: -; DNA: TGTGCCAGCACGGGACTGAACTCCTACGAGCAGTACTTC; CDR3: CASTGLNSYEQYF
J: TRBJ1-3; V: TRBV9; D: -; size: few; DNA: TGTGCCAGCAGCGTAGCGGGGACCTCTCGGACCATATATTTT; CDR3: CASSVAGTSRTIYF
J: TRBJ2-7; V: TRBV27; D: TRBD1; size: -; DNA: TGTGCCAGCAGTTGGACAGGGACCTCCTACGAGCAGTACTTC; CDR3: CASSWTGTSYEQYF
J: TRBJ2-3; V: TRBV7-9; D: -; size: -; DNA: TGTGCCAGCAGCCCGACGGGGACACACAACACAGATACGCAGTATTTT; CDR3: CASSPTGTHNTDTQYF
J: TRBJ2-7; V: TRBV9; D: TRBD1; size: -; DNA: TGTGCCAGCAGCGTAGCGGGCACAGGGGTTGGCGAGCAGTACTTC; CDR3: CASSVAGTGVGEQYF
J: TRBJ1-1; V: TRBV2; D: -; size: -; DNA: TGTGCCAGCAGCCCCGCCTTCTTT; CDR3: CASSPAFF
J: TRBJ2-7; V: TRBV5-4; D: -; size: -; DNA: TGTGCCAGCAGCATAGGGGAGAACTACGAGCAGTACTTC; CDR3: CASSIGENYEQYF
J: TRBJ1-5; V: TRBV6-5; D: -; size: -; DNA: TGTGCCAGCAGTTACATCCGGACAAATCAGCCCCAGCATTTT; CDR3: CASSYIRTNQPQHF
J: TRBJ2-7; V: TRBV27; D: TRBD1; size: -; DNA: TGTGCCAGCAGTTCCCGACAGGGGGTTTCCTCCTACGAGCAGTACTTC; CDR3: CASSSRQGVSSYEQYF
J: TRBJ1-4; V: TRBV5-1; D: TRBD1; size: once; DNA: TGCGCCAGCAGCTCCGGGACAGATAATGAAAAACTGTTTTTT; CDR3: CASSSGTDNEKLFF
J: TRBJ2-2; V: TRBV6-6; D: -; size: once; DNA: TGTGCCAGCAGCTGGGTCAAGAACACCGGGGAGCTGTTTTTT; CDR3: CASSWVKNTGELFF
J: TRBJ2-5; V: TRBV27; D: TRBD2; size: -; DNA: TGTGCCAGCAGTTCGAGAACCGGGACTAGCGGGAGTGGAGAGACCCAGTACTTC; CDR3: CASSSRTGTSGSGETQYF
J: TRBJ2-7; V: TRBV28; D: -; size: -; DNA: TGTGCCAGCAGTGCCCCCAGGGCAATCTCCTACGAGCAGTACTTC; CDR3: CASSAPRAISYEQYF
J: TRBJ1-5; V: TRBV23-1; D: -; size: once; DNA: TGCGCCAGCAGTCAAGAAGGGGATAGGAATCAGCCCCAGCATTTT; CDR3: CASSQEGDRNQPQHF
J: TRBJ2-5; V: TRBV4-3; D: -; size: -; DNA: TGCGCCAGCAGCCAAGATATTCGCTTCGGGGAGACCCAGTACTTC; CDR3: CASSQDIRFGETQYF
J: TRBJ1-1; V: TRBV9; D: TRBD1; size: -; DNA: TGTGCCAGCAGCCTCAGGACAGGTGAAGCTTTCTTT; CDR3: CASSLRTGEAFF
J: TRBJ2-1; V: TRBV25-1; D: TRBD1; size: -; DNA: TGTGCCAGCAGTGAACCCGGGACAGGGGTCGACAATGAGCAGTTCTTC; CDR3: CASSEPGTGVDNEQFF
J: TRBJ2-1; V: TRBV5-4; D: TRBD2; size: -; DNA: TGTGCCAGCAGCCTACGGGGGGGGCGGTTCGGTGAGCAGTTCTTC; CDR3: CASSLRGGRFGEQFF
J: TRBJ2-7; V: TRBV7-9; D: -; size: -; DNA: TGTGCCAGCAGCCCTAAGGTAGTATCCGCGCGGGTCTACGAGCAGTACTTC; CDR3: CASSPKVVSARVYEQYF
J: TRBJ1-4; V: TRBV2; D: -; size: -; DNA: TGTGCCAGCAGTGAGACTGAGGGGGTCGGAAAACTGTTTTTT; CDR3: CASSETEGVGKLFF
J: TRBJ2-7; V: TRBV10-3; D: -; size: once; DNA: TGTGCCATCAGTGAACGGGTGGGTGACTACGAGCAGTACTTC; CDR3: CAISERVGDYEQYF
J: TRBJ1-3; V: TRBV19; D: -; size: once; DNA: TGTGCCAGTCTCCCGCCCCCATTGCGGGGAAACACCATATATTTT; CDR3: CASLPPPLRGNTIYF
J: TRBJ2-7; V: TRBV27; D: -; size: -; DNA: TGTGCCAGCAGGGATCACCCCCACGAGCAGTACTTC; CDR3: CASRDHPHEQYF
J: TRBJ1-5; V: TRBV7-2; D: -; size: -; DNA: TGTGCCAGCAGCTCCGCAGGTAATCAGCCCCAGCATTTT; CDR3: CASSSAGNQPQHF
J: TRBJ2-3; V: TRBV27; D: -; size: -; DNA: TGTGCCAGCAGTTTATTTGACCGACCCACAGATACGCAGTATTTT; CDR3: CASSLFDRPTDTQYF
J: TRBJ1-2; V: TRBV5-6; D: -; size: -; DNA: TGTGCCAGCAGCTTGGGTGTCCGGACCTTGGTATCGGGCTACACCTTC; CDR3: CASSLGVRTLVSGYTF